There are a few counts of the clone carrying this T cell receptor beta chain. The sample comes from a study of PD-L1 blockade in urothelial cancer. Study context: It was at 3 weeks (second dose) and 6 weeks after treatment start that blood was analyzed.

Time point in this sample: pretreatment peripheral blood. The V and J ends lost 4 bases and 2 bases, in that order; junction bases with no gene match: 2. Germline V gives CDR1 SGHKS, CDR2 YYEKEE (reference sequence). The CDR3 extends over 14 amino acids. TCRdb's copy holds only in-frame clones and misses some; the assay was immunoSEQ multiplex PCR. The table lists tens of thousands of clones, 84% of them singletons, with roughly 1.3% in the top ten. Sequenced material: PBMCs, taken around atezolizumab (anti-PD-L1) treatment. The clonotype comes from a man aged 50 to 60 with urothelial cancer. This chain joins TRBV5-5 and TRBJ1-3; TRBD1 agrees at 8 bases. The CDR3 region has the DNA TGTGCCAGCAGCCCGGACAGGGCTGGAAACACCATATATTTT. Amino acid sequence: CASSPDRAGNTIYF.